A single sample is the source of the 17 T cell receptor beta chains below, sequenced in a study of Ad26.COV2.S vaccination and SARS-CoV-2 variants. Treatment noted: 19 received Ad26.COV2.S at low or high dose, single or two shots; about 5 received placebo; per-sample allocation not given. Day 63 following the first vaccine or placebo injection was when the samples were taken. Generated by immunoSEQ multiplex PCR, the TCRdb table keeps only in-frame clones and is missing some. The sample yields about 390,000 clones, 70% to 90% seen once. Here the sequenced sample was peripheral blood, taken in a trial of Ad26.COV2.S vaccine versus placebo. These receptor sequences come from a person between 18 and 59 years old who received the Ad26.COV2.S COVID-19 vaccine or a placebo.

This chain connects TRBV3-1 (or the pseudogene TRBV3-2) to TRBJ2-7; tentatively, D is TRBD2 (5 bases). Germline V gene data show CDR1 as LGHDT and CDR2 as YNNKEL (reference sequence). This CDR3 region has 14 residues. V was cut by 2 bases and J by 5 bases, with 13 bases left in between. CDR3 sequence reads: CASSQSLGVDEQYF. For the CDR3, the DNA is TGTGCCAGCAGCCAATCACTAGGCGTCGACGAGCAGTACTTC.

The CDR3 is CASSQNRGTNEKLFF. CDR3 coding DNA: TGTGCCAGCAGCCAGAACCGAGGGACTAATGAAAAACTGTTTTTT. The genes are TRBV3-1 (or the pseudogene TRBV3-2) and TRBJ1-4; D ambiguous. V lost 3 bases and J lost 2, with 10 bases in between. Germline V gives CDR1 LGHDT, CDR2 YNNKEL (reference sequence). CDR3 length: 15 amino acids.

The chain combines TRBV7-8 with TRBJ1-1; 7 nucleotides line up with TRBD1. CDR3 length: 15 amino acids. Germline V lookup: CDR1 SGHVS, CDR2 FQNEAQ. Trimming cost V 2 bases and J 1 base; bases outside gene matches: 4. The CDR3 coding sequence is TGTGCCAGCAGCTTAAGCGGGACAGAGAACACTGAAGCTTTCTTT. Protein: CASSLSGTENTEAFF.

The CDR3 DNA reads TGTGCCAGCAGTTACTTGAGGGCTGGAGGCTACACCTTC. This sequence encodes CASSYLRAGGYTF. The chain recombines TRBV6-2 or TRBV6-3 with TRBJ1-2, with D unclear. Germline CDR1 MNHEY, CDR2 SVGEGT. The CDR3 has 13 residues. Trimming stripped 1 base from V and 8 bases from J, with 11 bases between.

This chain uses TRBV7-8 with TRBJ2-3; TRBD2 matches 8 bases. The CDR3 loop spans 17 amino acids. From germline, CDR1 is SGHVS and CDR2 FQNEAQ. J was trimmed by 8 bases and V by 1 base; bases with no gene match: 14. The CDR3 DNA follows: TGTGCCAGCAGCTTAGGGCGTTCCGGGGGGGCTCTAACTACGCAGTATTTT. Translated, it gives CASSLGRSGGALTTQYF.

This chain joins TRBV6-6 and TRBJ1-2; D is ambiguous. Trimming took off 6 bases at V and 8 bases at J, with 13 bases between the two ends. This CDR3 spans 12 amino acids. The V gene's germline CDR1 is MNHNY and CDR2 SVGAGI (reference sequence). The CDR3 sequence is CASSRTADGYTF. CDR3 in DNA: TGTGCCAGCAGCCGTACAGCAGACGGCTACACCTTC.

The chain has TRBV4-3 and TRBJ1-3; D gene unclear. The CDR3 runs 15 residues. The ends were cut back, 0 bases at V and 0 bases at J, with 6 bases in the middle. The V gene's germline CDR1 is LGHNA and CDR2 YSLEER. The CDR3 loop reads CASSQDVASGNTIYF. The DNA for the CDR3 is TGCGCCAGCAGCCAAGATGTGGCCTCTGGAAACACCATATATTTT.

The DNA of the CDR3 is TGTGCCAGCTTCCGCAGTCCCTACGAGCAGTACTTC. It is translated as CASFRSPYEQYF. The chain recombines TRBV6-5 with TRBJ2-7; D gene ambiguous. Germline V lookup: CDR1 MNHEY, CDR2 SVGAGI. V shed 8 bases and J shed 2 bases, with 10 bases lying between them. There are 12 residues in the CDR3.

In the case of this clone: The sample contains more than one DNA sequence encoding this CDR3. The chain links TRBV10-3 to TRBJ2-2; the D gene is possibly TRBD2 (6 bases). CDR3 size: 16 residues. CDR1 is ENHRY and CDR2 is SYGVKD in the germline V gene. The germline V and J ends were trimmed by 0 bases and 0 bases, with 8 bases remaining between them. The CDR3 protein is CAISESRGTNTGELFF. CDR3 coding DNA: TGTGCCATCAGTGAGTCGCGGGGAACGAACACCGGGGAGCTGTTTTTT.

V is TRBV3-1 (or the pseudogene TRBV3-2) and J is TRBJ1-5; D remains unclear. The ends were cut back, 3 bases at V and 0 bases at J, with 6 bases in the middle. The CDR3 is 14 residues long. Germline CDR1 and CDR2: LGHDT and YNNKEL (reference sequence). CDR3 residues: CASSQTDSNQPQHF. The CDR3, as DNA: TGTGCCAGCAGCCAGACGGATAGCAATCAGCCCCAGCATTTT.

This clone was seen a single time. Here the CDR3 DNA reads TGTGCCAGCAGCTTAGCTGGAGGGGCTGATCCCTCTGGAAACACCATATATTTT. It is translated as CASSLAGGADPSGNTIYF. The gene calls are TRBV7-9 and TRBJ1-3, with a weak D call TRBD1 (5 bases). Trimming removed 0 bases at V and 0 bases at J, with 15 bases between. CDR1 SEHNR and CDR2 FQNEAQ come from the germline V gene (reference sequence). The CDR3 covers 18 residues.

This clone appeared once. J is TRBJ2-1 and V is TRBV19; weak D call: TRBD1 (5 bases). The germline CDR1 and CDR2 sequences are LNHDA and SQIVND (reference sequence). CDR3 size: 13 residues. V shed 4 bases and J shed 6 bases, with 10 bases lying between them. The CDR3 sequence: CASSTGHLNEQFF. The CDR3 DNA sequence: TGTGCCAGTAGTACCGGACACCTCAATGAGCAGTTCTTC.

The rearrangement joins TRBV27 to TRBJ1-5; TRBD1 agrees at 8 bases. V lost 6 bases to trimming and J lost 2 bases; unmatched junction nucleotides: 9. CDR1 is MNHEY and CDR2 is SMNVEV in the germline V gene (reference sequence). This CDR3 has 16 residues. This CDR3 is CASRHGQGLGNQPQHF. The CDR3 DNA sequence: TGTGCCAGCAGACACGGACAGGGTTTGGGCAATCAGCCCCAGCATTTT.

The chain combines TRBV7-9 with TRBJ2-2; a weak D match, TRBD1 (6 bases). Germline values: CDR1 SEHNR, CDR2 FQNEAQ (reference sequence). CDR3 size: 14 residues. V was clipped by 2 bases and J by 7 bases, with 11 bases between them. The CDR3: CASSLSGAGGELFF. CDR3 DNA: TGTGCCAGCAGCTTATCAGGGGCCGGCGGGGAGCTGTTTTTT.

The rearrangement joins TRBV6-1 to TRBJ2-7, with TRBD1 as a possible D gene (5 bases). CDR1 is MNHNS, CDR2 SASEGT, per germline. This CDR3 is built from 15 residues. Trimming took off 3 bases at V and 3 bases at J, with 15 bases between the two ends. CDR3 sequence (DNA): TGTGCCAGCAGTGAGTTTCAGGGCGCTGGCTACGAGCAGTACTTC. It encodes CASSEFQGAGYEQYF.

This sequence joins TRBV6-5 and TRBJ2-7; D not certain. The CDR3 length is 15 residues. The V end was cut by 6 bases, the J end by 2 bases, with 17 bases between. Germline values: CDR1 MNHEY, CDR2 SVGAGI. The CDR3 DNA follows: TGTGCCAGCAGCGCTCGAATTGGTGAAGCCTACGAGCAGTACTTC. It specifies CASSARIGEAYEQYF.

This chain uses TRBV4-1 with TRBJ2-3, with TRBD2 matching over 11 bases. Looked up from germline, CDR1 is MGHRA and CDR2 is YSYEKL. V was pared by 1 base and J by 6 bases, with 12 bases of the junction left unmatched. This CDR3 comprises 18 residues. The CDR3 region is CASSQGRVRLAGKDTQYF. CDR3 DNA sequence: TGCGCCAGCAGCCAAGGCCGTGTGAGACTAGCGGGGAAGGATACGCAGTATTTT.